Listed here are 26 T cell receptor beta chains from one sample, sequenced in a study of T cell changes during pregnancy in multiple sclerosis. Only in-frame clones appear in the TCRdb table, and some are missing; sequencing was by immunoSEQ multiplex PCR. The data show roughly 38,000 clones, approximately 92% seen once. Sequenced material: CD8+ T cells from peripheral blood mononuclear cells, taken before pregnancy. The receptors derive from a female donor with multiple sclerosis, enrolled in a pregnancy study.

This chain uses TRBV5-8 with TRBJ1-3; tentatively, D is TRBD1 (6 bases). Germline CDR1 SGHTS, CDR2 YDEGEE. This CDR3 has 16 residues. The V end lost 2 bases, the J end lost 4 bases, and 16 bases lay between the germline ends. CDR3 in amino acids: CASSFGGLRPGNTIYF. The CDR3 region has the DNA TGTGCCAGCAGCTTCGGGGGGCTCCGGCCCGGAAACACCATATATTTT.

The rearrangement links TRBV9 to TRBJ1-2; D not resolved. The CDR3 is made up of 14 amino acids. The V end lost 3 bases, the J end lost 5 bases, and 14 bases lay between the germline ends. The V gene's germline CDR1 is SGDLS and CDR2 YYNGEE. CDR3 protein: CASSGEGSLYGYTF. CDR3 in DNA: TGTGCCAGCAGCGGCGAAGGGAGTTTGTATGGCTACACCTTC.

The CDR3 loop reads CASSVGGRETQYF. DNA of the CDR3: TGTGCCAGCAGCGTAGGGGGCCGAGAGACCCAGTACTTC. This sequence joins TRBV5-6 and TRBJ2-5; 7 bases line up with TRBD1. V shed 4 bases, J shed 4 bases, and the junction held 4 bases outside the gene matches. This CDR3 contains 13 residues. Germline CDR1 is SGHDT and CDR2 is YYEEEE. Drawing the rest from reference TRBV5-6 and TRBJ2-5, the complete variable domain is DAGVTQSPTHLIKTRGQQVTLRCSPKSGHDTVSWYQQALGQGPQFIFQYYEEEERQRGNFPDRFSGHQFPNYSSELNVNALLLGDSALYLCASSVGGRETQYFGPGTRLLVL.

V and J are TRBV7-6 and TRBJ1-5; 7 bases align to TRBD1. V gave up 5 bases and J gave up 5 bases; unmatched junction bases: 9. This CDR3 spans 15 amino acids. Germline CDR1 is SGHVS and CDR2 is FNYEAQ. CDR3: CASSPSPGTDQPQHF. CDR3 nucleotides: TGTGCCAGCAGCCCGAGCCCCGGGACAGATCAGCCCCAGCATTTT.

The chain carries TRBV5-6 and TRBJ2-5; D is unresolved. Looked up from germline, CDR1 is SGHDT and CDR2 is YYEEEE. The CDR3 runs 12 residues. V was clipped by 4 bases and J by 2 bases, with 6 bases between them. Here the CDR3 reads CASSNGQETQYF. In nucleotides, the CDR3 is TGTGCCAGCAGCAACGGGCAAGAGACCCAGTACTTC.

The chain links TRBV6-5 to TRBJ1-2, with TRBD1 as a possible D gene (6 bases). Trimming cost V 2 bases and J 2 bases, with 12 bases left between them. The CDR3 extends over 15 amino acids. The germline gives CDR1 MNHEY, CDR2 SVGAGI. CDR3 region: CASSYRRGGNYGYTF. CDR3 bases: TGTGCCAGCAGTTACCGGCGAGGGGGAAACTATGGCTACACCTTC.

The V and J genes are TRBV7-9 and TRBJ2-2; D ambiguous. This CDR3 is built from 12 residues. Between the trimmed V and J ends, which lost 5 bases and 4 bases, there was a span of 5 bases. CDR1 is SEHNR, CDR2 FQNEAQ, per germline (reference sequence). The CDR3 is CASSPFTGELFF. As DNA, the CDR3 is TGTGCCAGCAGCCCTTTCACCGGGGAGCTGTTTTTT.

This clone showed up just a few times. The rearrangement uses TRBV9 and TRBJ2-1; perhaps TRBD2 as D (6 bases). The CDR3 sequence is 12 residues long. Germline loops: CDR1 SGDLS, CDR2 YYNGEE. V was cut by 5 bases and J by 7 bases, with 10 bases left in between. This CDR3 is CASSFGGNEQFF. The CDR3 coding sequence is TGTGCCAGCAGTTTCGGAGGGAATGAGCAGTTCTTC.

This chain joins TRBV6-6 and TRBJ2-7; a weak D match, TRBD1 (6 bases). Germline V gene data show CDR1 as MNHNY and CDR2 as SVGAGI (reference sequence). V lost 6 bases and J lost 6, with 12 bases in between. The CDR3 extends over 12 amino acids. The CDR3 protein is CASSDRPGEQYF. The CDR3 nucleotides are TGTGCCAGCAGCGACAGGCCGGGCGAGCAGTACTTC.

The J gene is TRBJ1-5, the V gene TRBV7-9; tentatively, D is TRBD1 (5 bases). CDR3 length: 12 amino acids. V lost 7 bases to trimming and J lost 2 bases, with 6 bases between them. CDR1 is SEHNR, CDR2 FQNEAQ, per germline (reference sequence). The CDR3 here is CASKQGNQPQHF. For the CDR3, the DNA is TGTGCCAGCAAACAGGGCAATCAGCCCCAGCATTTT.

CDR3 DNA: TGCACCAGCAGCCAACCCCCGGGACTAGCGGGTTACTCACCCTACGAGCAGTACTTC. This translates into CTSSQPPGLAGYSPYEQYF. The chain recombines TRBV1 with TRBJ2-7; the table's D gene call, TRBD2, was not cross checked with the DNA. TRBV1 is deemed a pseudogene. The CDR3 has 19 amino acids.

V and J are TRBV7-9 and TRBJ2-7, with TRBD2 matching over 8 bases. Losses at the gene ends were 4 bases for V and 5 bases for J; bases not matched to a gene: 4. Per the germline V gene, CDR1 is SEHNR and CDR2 is FQNEAQ (reference sequence). This CDR3 has 13 amino acids. The CDR3 DNA reads TGTGCCAGCAGCTGGGGCGGGGGGCACGAGCAGTACTTC. Translated, it gives CASSWGGGHEQYF.

The genes are TRBV7-9 and TRBJ2-7; possible D gene TRBD2, 7 bases. CDR3 size: 15 residues. V lost 7 bases and J lost 1, with 17 bases in between. Germline CDR1 and CDR2: SEHNR and FQNEAQ (reference sequence). The CDR3 is CASTSGRGESYEQYF. CDR3 nucleotides: TGTGCCAGCACCTCAGGGAGGGGGGAATCCTACGAGCAGTACTTC.

This chain uses TRBV19 with TRBJ1-1; 7 nucleotides match TRBD1. The germline CDR1 and CDR2 sequences are LNHDA and SQIVND (reference sequence). With 6 bases clipped from V and 0 bases from J, the junction kept 7 bases outside the gene matches. The CDR3 is made up of 15 amino acids. The CDR3 nucleotides read TGTGCCAGTAGGGGGGTGGGACAGCTGAACACTGAAGCTTTCTTT. This sequence encodes CASRGVGQLNTEAFF. Combining the CDR3 with reference TRBV19 and TRBJ1-1 gives the whole variable domain DGGITQSPKYLFRKEGQNVTLSCEQNLNHDAMYWYRQDPGQGLRLIYYSQIVNDFQKGDIAEGYSVSREKKESFPLTVTSAQKNPTAFYLCASRGVGQLNTEAFFGQGTRLTVV.

CDR3 nucleotide sequence: TGTGCCAGCAGTTCCGGGAGAAGTCAGCCCCAGCATTTT. The encoded protein is CASSSGRSQPQHF. This chain uses TRBV5-6 with TRBJ1-5, with D unclear. In germline, CDR1 is SGHDT, CDR2 YYEEEE. The length of the CDR3 is 13 residues. Trimming removed 5 bases from V and 6 bases from J, with 12 bases in between. Complete variable domain (other parts from reference TRBV5-6 and TRBJ1-5): DAGVTQSPTHLIKTRGQQVTLRCSPKSGHDTVSWYQQALGQGPQFIFQYYEEEERQRGNFPDRFSGHQFPNYSSELNVNALLLGDSALYLCASSSGRSQPQHFGDGTRLSIL.

The chain employs TRBV5-6 and TRBJ2-3; 10 bases map to TRBD1. Germline CDR1 reads SGHDT; CDR2 reads YYEEEE. The CDR3 loop spans 19 amino acids. V lost 4 bases to trimming and J lost 0 bases; unmatched junction nucleotides: 14. CDR3 in DNA: TGTGCCAGCAGCCCCCGGGACAGGGGAGCGACGGTCAGCACAGATACGCAGTATTTT. It specifies CASSPRDRGATVSTDTQYF.

J is TRBJ2-3 and V is TRBV19; 15 nucleotides match TRBD2. Germline V gene sequence: CDR1 LNHDA, CDR2 SQIVND (reference sequence). The CDR3 contains 20 residues. After removal of 4 bases from V and 5 bases from J, the junction contained 16 bases not matched to a gene. This CDR3 reads CASSRYPGLAGGKRVDTQYF. CDR3 in DNA: TGTGCCAGTAGTAGATACCCGGGACTAGCGGGGGGAAAAAGGGTAGATACGCAGTATTTT.

The chain recombines TRBV6-1 with TRBJ1-1, with a weak D call TRBD1 (5 bases). The V gene lost 0 bases and the J gene lost 3 bases, with 11 bases spanning the gap. There are 15 residues in the CDR3. Per the germline V gene, CDR1 is MNHNS and CDR2 is SASEGT. This chain's CDR3 is CASSEAGLLHTEAFF. CDR3 coding DNA: TGTGCCAGCAGTGAAGCGGGACTTCTGCACACTGAAGCTTTCTTT.

This clone was recorded only once. The chain combines TRBV28 with TRBJ2-7; 7 nucleotides align to TRBD1. V shed 8 bases, J shed 1 base, and the junction held 14 bases outside the gene matches. CDR3 length: 16 residues. Germline lookup yields CDR1 MDHEN and CDR2 SYDVKM. CDR3 loop: CASSSSRDSPSYEQYF. CDR3 in DNA: TGTGCCAGCTCCTCCAGCCGGGACAGCCCTTCCTACGAGCAGTACTTC.

The chain employs TRBV13 and TRBJ1-1; D not certain. The CDR3 extends over 11 amino acids. Deletions cut 5 bases from V and 8 bases from J, with 9 bases between. The germline gives CDR1 PRHDT, CDR2 FYEKMQ (reference sequence). The CDR3 here is CASSRRLEAFF. The DNA for the CDR3 is TGTGCCAGCAGCCGCAGGTTAGAAGCTTTCTTT. The full variable domain, its missing parts supplied by reference TRBV13 and TRBJ1-1, is AAGVIQSPRHLIKEKRETATLKCYPIPRHDTVYWYQQGPGQDPQFLISFYEKMQSDKGSIPDRFSAQQFSDYHSELNMSSLELGDSALYFCASSRRLEAFFGQGTRLTVV.

The J gene is TRBJ1-1, the V gene TRBV25-1; TRBD1 might be the D (5 bases). The V end was cut by 4 bases, the J end by 6 bases, with 15 bases between. CDR1 is MGHDK and CDR2 is SYGVNS in the germline V gene. This CDR3 contains 14 residues. The CDR3 protein is CASSARGGRAEAFF. The DNA for the CDR3 is TGTGCCAGCAGTGCTCGCGGGGGTCGGGCTGAAGCTTTCTTT.

This clone has only a few counts. This chain links TRBV4-1 with TRBJ1-6; D unresolved. The CDR3 is made up of 15 amino acids. V lost 1 base and J 10 bases, leaving 14 bases between the germline ends. Germline V gene lookup returns CDR1 MGHRA and CDR2 YSYEKL. The CDR3 loop reads CASSQGADFNSPLHF. CDR3 nucleotide sequence: TGCGCCAGCAGCCAAGGTGCGGACTTCAACTCACCCCTCCACTTT.

The J gene is TRBJ2-3, the V gene TRBV4-1; TRBD2 agrees at 10 bases. This CDR3 has 17 residues. CDR1 and CDR2 (germline): MGHRA, YSYEKL. The V gene end was trimmed by 3 bases and the J gene end by 4 bases; junction bases not matched to a gene: 10. CDR3 sequence: CASSQKGAGGPPDTQYF. DNA for the CDR3: TGCGCCAGCAGCCAGAAGGGAGCGGGGGGGCCCCCAGATACGCAGTATTTT.

This clone has only one observation. Written as DNA, the CDR3 is TGCGCCAGCAGGGAGGGGACCGCCGACACTGAAGCTTTCTTT. It yields the protein CASREGTADTEAFF. The rearrangement links TRBV5-1 to TRBJ1-1, with TRBD1 as a possible D gene (5 bases). Germline CDR1 SGHRS, CDR2 YFSETQ. Trimming left V 5 bases short and J 3 bases short, with 14 bases between. This CDR3 region has 14 residues.

The V call is TRBV27, the J call TRBJ1-4, with no clear D. Germline-derived CDR1 and CDR2 are MNHEY and SMNVEV (reference sequence). This CDR3 is built from 18 residues. V gave up 3 bases and J gave up 0 bases, with 17 bases separating them. CDR3 nucleotides: TGTGCCAGCAGTTTCCGATATCCTTCAGGCGCAACTAATGAAAAACTGTTTTTT. Protein product: CASSFRYPSGATNEKLFF. The full variable domain, with the rest looked up from reference TRBV27 and TRBJ1-4, is EAQVTQNPRYLITVTGKKLTVTCSQNMNHEYMSWYRQDPGLGLRQIYYSMNVEVTDKGDVPEGYKVSRKEKRNFPLILESPSPNQTSLYFCASSFRYPSGATNEKLFFGSGTQLSVL.

This clone occurred once. The rearrangement joins TRBV4-1 to TRBJ2-1; 11 nucleotides match TRBD2. CDR1 and CDR2 (germline): MGHRA, YSYEKL. With V trimmed by 4 bases and J by 7 bases, 12 bases remained unmatched. The CDR3 is made up of 17 amino acids. The CDR3 loop reads CASSPGTSGGSGNEQFF. CDR3 DNA: TGCGCCAGCAGCCCCGGGACTAGCGGAGGGTCTGGGAATGAGCAGTTCTTC.